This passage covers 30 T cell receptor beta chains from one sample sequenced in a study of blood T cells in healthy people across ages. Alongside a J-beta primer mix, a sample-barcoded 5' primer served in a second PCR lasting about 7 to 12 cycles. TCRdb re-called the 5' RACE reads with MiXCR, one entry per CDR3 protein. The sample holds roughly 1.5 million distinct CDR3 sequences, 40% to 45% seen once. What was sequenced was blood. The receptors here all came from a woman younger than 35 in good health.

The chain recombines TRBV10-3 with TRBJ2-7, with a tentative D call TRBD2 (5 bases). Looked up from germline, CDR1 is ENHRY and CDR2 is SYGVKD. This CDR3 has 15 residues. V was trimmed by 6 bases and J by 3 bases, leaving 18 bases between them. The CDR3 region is CAIRGSVIDIYEQYF. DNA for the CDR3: TGTGCCATCAGAGGTAGCGTGATCGATATCTACGAGCAGTACTTC.

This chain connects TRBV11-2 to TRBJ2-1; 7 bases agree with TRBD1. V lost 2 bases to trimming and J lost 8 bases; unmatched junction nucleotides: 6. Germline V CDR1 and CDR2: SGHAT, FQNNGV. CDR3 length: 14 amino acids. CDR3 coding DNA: TGTGCCAGCAGCTTATTTACAGGGGTCTATGAGCAGTTCTTC. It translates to CASSLFTGVYEQFF. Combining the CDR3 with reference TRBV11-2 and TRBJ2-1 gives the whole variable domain EAGVAQSPRYKIIEKRQSVAFWCNPISGHATLYWYQQILGQGPKLLIQFQNNGVVDDSQLPKDRFSAERLKGVDSTLKIQPAKLEDSAVYLCASSLFTGVYEQFFGPGTRLTVL.

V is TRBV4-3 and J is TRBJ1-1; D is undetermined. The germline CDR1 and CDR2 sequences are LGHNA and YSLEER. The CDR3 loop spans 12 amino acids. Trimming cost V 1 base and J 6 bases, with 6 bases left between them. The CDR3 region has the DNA TGCGCCAGCAGCCAAGGCCCTTCTGAAGCTTTCTTT. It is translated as CASSQGPSEAFF.

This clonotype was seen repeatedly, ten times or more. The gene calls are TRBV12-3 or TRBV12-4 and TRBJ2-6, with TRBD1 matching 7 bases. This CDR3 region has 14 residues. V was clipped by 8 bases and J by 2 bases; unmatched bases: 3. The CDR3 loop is CASLDRAGANVLTF. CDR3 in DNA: TGTGCCAGCCTTGACAGGGCTGGGGCCAACGTCCTGACTTTC.

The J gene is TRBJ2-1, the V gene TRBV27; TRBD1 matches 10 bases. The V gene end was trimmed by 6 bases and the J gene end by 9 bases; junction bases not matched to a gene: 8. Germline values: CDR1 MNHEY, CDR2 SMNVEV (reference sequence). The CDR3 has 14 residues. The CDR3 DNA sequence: TGTGCCAGCAGACCGGGACAGGGGATAGGTGAGCAGTTCTTC. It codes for CASRPGQGIGEQFF.

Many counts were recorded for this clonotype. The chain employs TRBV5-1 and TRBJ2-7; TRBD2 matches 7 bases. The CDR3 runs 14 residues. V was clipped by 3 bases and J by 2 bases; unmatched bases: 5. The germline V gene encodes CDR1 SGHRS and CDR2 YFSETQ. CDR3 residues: CASSWGGDPYEQYF. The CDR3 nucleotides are TGCGCCAGCAGCTGGGGGGGAGATCCCTACGAGCAGTACTTC. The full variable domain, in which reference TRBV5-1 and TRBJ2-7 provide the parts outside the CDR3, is KAGVTQTPRYLIKTRGQQVTLSCSPISGHRSVSWYQQTPGQGLQFLFEYFSETQRNKGNFPGRFSGRQFSNSRSEMNVSTLELGDSALYLCASSWGGDPYEQYFGPGTRLTVT.

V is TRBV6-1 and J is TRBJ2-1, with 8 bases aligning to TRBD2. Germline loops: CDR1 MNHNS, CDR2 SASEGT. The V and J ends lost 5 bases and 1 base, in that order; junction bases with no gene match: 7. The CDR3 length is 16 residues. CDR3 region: CASSPRLARSYNEQFF. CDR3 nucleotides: TGTGCCAGCAGTCCCCGACTAGCGAGATCCTACAATGAGCAGTTCTTC.

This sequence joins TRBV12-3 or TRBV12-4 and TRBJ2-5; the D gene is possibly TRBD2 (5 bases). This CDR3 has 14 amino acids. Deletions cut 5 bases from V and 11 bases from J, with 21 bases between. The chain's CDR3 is CASSAHGSYNEQYF. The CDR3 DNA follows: TGTGCCAGCAGTGCGCATGGGAGCTACAATGAGCAGTACTTC.

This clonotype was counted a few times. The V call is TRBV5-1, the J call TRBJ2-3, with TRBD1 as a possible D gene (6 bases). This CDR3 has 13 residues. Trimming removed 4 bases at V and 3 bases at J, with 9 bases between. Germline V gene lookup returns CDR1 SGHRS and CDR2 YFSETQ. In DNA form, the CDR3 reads TGCGCCAGCAGCCGGACAGAAACAGATACGCAGTATTTT. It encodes CASSRTETDTQYF.

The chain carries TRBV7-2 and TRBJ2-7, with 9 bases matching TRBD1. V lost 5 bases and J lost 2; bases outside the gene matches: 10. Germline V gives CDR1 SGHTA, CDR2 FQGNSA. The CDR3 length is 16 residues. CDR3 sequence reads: CASSQDGTGIAYEQYF. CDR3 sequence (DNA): TGTGCCAGCAGCCAGGATGGGACAGGGATAGCCTACGAGCAGTACTTC.

The chain's CDR3 is CASSPNWSAEQYF. CDR3 coding DNA: TGCGCCAGCAGTCCAAACTGGTCCGCCGAGCAGTACTTC. This sequence joins TRBV4-3 and TRBJ2-7, with no clear D. Germline V gene sequence: CDR1 LGHNA, CDR2 YSLEER. V was pared by 6 bases and J by 6 bases, with 15 bases between. The CDR3 is 13 amino acids.

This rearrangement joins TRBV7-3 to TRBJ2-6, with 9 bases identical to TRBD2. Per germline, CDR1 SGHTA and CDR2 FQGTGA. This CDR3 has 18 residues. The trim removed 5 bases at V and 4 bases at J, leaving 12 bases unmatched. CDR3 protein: CASSPGTSPSPGANVLTF. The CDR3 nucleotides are TGTGCCAGCAGCCCCGGGACTAGCCCCTCCCCGGGGGCCAACGTCCTGACTTTC.

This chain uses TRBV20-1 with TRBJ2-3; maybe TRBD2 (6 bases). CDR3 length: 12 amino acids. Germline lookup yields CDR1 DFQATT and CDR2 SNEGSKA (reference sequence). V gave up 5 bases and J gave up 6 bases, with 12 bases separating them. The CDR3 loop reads CSADGGADTQYF. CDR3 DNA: TGCAGTGCTGACGGGGGTGCGGATACGCAGTATTTT.

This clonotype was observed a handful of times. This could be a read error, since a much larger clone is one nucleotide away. The CDR3: CSSSLAYGNYGYTF. CDR3 coding DNA: TGTTCCAGCAGCTTAGCGTACGGGAACTATGGCTACACCTTC. This chain links TRBV7-9 with TRBJ1-2; unclear D gene. This CDR3 has 14 residues. Germline CDR1 reads SEHNR; CDR2 reads FQNEAQ (reference sequence).

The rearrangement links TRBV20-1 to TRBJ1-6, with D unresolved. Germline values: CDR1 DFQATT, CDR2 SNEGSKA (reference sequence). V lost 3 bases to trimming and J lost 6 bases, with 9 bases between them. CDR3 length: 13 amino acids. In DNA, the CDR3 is TGCAGTGCTAGCCCTGAATTTAATTCACCCCTCCACTTT. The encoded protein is CSASPEFNSPLHF.

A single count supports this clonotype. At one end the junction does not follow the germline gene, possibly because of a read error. This CDR3 is CVSGPRVAVYNEQFF. The CDR3 nucleotides read TGTGTTAGTGGTCCCAGGGTAGCGGTATACAATGAGCAGTTCTTC. This chain connects TRBV12-5 to TRBJ2-1, with TRBD2 as a possible D gene (6 bases). CDR1 LGHNT and CDR2 FRNRAP come from the germline V gene. The CDR3 totals 15 residues.

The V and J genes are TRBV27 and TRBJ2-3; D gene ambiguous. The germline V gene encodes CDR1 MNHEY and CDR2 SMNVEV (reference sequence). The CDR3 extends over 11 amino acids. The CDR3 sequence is CAALGPDTQYF. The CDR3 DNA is TGTGCAGCCCTAGGCCCAGATACGCAGTATTTT.

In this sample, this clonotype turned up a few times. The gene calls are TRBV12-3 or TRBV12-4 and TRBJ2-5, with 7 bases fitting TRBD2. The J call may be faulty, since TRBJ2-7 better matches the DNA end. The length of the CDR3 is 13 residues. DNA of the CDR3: TGTGCCAGCAGTCAGCGGGACCCTTACGAGCAGTACTTC. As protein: CASSQRDPYEQYF.

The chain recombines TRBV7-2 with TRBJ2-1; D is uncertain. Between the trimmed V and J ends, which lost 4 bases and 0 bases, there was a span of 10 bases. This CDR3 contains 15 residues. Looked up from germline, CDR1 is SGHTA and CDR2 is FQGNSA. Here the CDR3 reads CASSSDGVSYNEQFF. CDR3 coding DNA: TGTGCCAGCAGCTCGGACGGAGTCTCCTACAATGAGCAGTTCTTC.

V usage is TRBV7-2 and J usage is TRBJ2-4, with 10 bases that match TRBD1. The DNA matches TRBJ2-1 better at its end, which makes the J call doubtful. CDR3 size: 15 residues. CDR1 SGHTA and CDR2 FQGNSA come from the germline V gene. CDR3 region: CASSLRQGAKNIQFF. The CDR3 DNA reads TGTGCCAGCAGCTTACGACAGGGGGCCAAAAACATTCAGTTCTTC.

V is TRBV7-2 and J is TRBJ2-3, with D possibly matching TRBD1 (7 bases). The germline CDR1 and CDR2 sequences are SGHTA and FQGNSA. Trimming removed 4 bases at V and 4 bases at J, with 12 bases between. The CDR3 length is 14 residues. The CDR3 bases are TGTGCCAGCAGCTCGCGGGACAGATCAGATACGCAGTATTTT. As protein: CASSSRDRSDTQYF.

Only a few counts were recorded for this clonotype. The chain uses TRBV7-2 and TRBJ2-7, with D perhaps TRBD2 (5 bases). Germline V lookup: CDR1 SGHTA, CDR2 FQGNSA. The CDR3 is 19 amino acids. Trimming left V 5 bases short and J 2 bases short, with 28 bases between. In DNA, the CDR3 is TGTGCCAGCAGCCTCCCGGGATCGGCCCCCCTCAGGATCCCCTACGAGCAGTACTTC. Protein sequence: CASSLPGSAPLRIPYEQYF.

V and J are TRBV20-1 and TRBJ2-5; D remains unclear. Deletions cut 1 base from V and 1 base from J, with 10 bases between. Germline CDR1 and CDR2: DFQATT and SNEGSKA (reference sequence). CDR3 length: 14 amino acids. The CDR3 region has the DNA TGCAGTGCTAGAGTCGGGCTAATCCAAGAGACCCAGTACTTC. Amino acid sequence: CSARVGLIQETQYF.

The CDR3 is CASQQSSYNEQFF. The CDR3 coding sequence is TGTGCCAGCCAACAGAGCTCCTACAATGAGCAGTTCTTC. This chain joins TRBV18 and TRBJ2-1; no definite D call. Per the germline V gene, CDR1 is KGHSH and CDR2 is LQKENI. The germline V and J ends were trimmed by 8 bases and 0 bases, with 8 bases remaining between them. This CDR3 is built from 13 residues.

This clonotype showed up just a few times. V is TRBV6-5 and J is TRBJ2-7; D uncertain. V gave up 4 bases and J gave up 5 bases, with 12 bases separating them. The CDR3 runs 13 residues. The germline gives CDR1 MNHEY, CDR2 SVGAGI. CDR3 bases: TGTGCCAGCAGTTCACTCCTGTCGGACGAGCAGTACTTC. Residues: CASSSLLSDEQYF.

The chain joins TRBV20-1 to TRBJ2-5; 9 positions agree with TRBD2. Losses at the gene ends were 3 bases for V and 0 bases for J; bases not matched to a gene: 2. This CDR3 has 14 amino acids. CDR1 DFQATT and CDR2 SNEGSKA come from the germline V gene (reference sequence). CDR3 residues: CSARLAGNQETQYF. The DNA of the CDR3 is TGCAGTGCTAGGCTAGCGGGGAACCAAGAGACCCAGTACTTC.

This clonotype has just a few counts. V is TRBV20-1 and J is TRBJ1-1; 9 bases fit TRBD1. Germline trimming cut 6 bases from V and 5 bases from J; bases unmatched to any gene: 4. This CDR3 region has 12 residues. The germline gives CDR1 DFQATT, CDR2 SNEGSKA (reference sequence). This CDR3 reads CSAEDRGTEAFF. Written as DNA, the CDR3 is TGCAGTGCCGAGGACAGGGGTACTGAAGCTTTCTTT.

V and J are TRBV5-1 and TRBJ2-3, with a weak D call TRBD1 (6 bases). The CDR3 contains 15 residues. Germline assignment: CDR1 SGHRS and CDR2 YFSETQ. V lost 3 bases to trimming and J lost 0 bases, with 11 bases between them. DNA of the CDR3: TGCGCCAGCAGCTCCAGGACAGATAGCACAGATACGCAGTATTTT. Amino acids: CASSSRTDSTDTQYF. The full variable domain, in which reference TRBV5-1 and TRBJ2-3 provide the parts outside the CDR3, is KAGVTQTPRYLIKTRGQQVTLSCSPISGHRSVSWYQQTPGQGLQFLFEYFSETQRNKGNFPGRFSGRQFSNSRSEMNVSTLELGDSALYLCASSSRTDSTDTQYFGPGTRLTVL.

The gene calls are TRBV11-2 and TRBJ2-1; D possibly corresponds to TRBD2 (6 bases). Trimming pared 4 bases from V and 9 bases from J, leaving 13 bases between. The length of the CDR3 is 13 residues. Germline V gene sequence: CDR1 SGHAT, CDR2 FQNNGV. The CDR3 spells CASSSPGTGEQFF. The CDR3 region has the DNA TGTGCCAGCAGCTCCCCCGGGACTGGTGAGCAGTTCTTC. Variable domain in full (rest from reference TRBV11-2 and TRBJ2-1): EAGVAQSPRYKIIEKRQSVAFWCNPISGHATLYWYQQILGQGPKLLIQFQNNGVVDDSQLPKDRFSAERLKGVDSTLKIQPAKLEDSAVYLCASSSPGTGEQFFGPGTRLTVL.

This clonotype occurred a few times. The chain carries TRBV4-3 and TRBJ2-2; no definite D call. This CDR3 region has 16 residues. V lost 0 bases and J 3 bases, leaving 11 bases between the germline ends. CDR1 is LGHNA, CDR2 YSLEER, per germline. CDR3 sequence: CASSQERVHYTGELFF. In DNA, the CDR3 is TGCGCCAGCAGCCAAGAGAGAGTCCACTACACCGGGGAGCTGTTTTTT.